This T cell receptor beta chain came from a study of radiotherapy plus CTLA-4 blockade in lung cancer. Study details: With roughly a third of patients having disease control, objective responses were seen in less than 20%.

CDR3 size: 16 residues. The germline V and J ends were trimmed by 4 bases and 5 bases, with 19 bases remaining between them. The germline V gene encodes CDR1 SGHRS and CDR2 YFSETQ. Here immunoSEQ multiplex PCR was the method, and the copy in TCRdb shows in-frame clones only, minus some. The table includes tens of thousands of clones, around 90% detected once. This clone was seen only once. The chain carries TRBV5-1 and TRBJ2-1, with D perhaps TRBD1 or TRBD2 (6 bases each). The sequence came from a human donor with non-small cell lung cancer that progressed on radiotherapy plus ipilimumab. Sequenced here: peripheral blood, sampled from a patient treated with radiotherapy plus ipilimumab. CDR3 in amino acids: CASSLPLTGAHNEQFF. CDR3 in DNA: TGCGCCAGCAGCCTCCCTTTGACGGGGGCCCACAATGAGCAGTTCTTC.